These 18 T cell receptor beta chains were sequenced from one sample in a study of blood T cell repertoires in COVID-19. This table comes from immunoSEQ multiplex PCR, and its TCRdb copy is limited to in-frame clones, with some not included. In the table there are about 330,000 clones, about 90% of which are singletons. Sequenced input: peripheral blood. These receptors originate from a young man who had recovered from COVID-19.

The chain combines TRBV27 with TRBJ2-3; no reliable D call. The length of the CDR3 is 16 residues. Germline CDR1 reads MNHEY; CDR2 reads SMNVEV (reference sequence). Trimming left V 5 bases short and J 0 bases short, with 15 bases between. Here the CDR3 DNA reads TGTGCCAGCAGTCCCACCCCGACACTTAGCACAGATACGCAGTATTTT. This gives the protein CASSPTPTLSTDTQYF.

The chain has TRBV7-2 and TRBJ2-3; no firm D call. Trimming removed 3 bases from V and 6 bases from J, with 19 bases in between. The CDR3 is 16 amino acids. Germline values: CDR1 SGHTA, CDR2 FQGNSA. The chain's CDR3 is CASSFNWAALSDTQYF. The CDR3 bases are TGTGCCAGCAGCTTCAATTGGGCAGCCCTTTCTGATACGCAGTATTTT. Looking up the rest from reference TRBV7-2 and TRBJ2-3 gives the full variable domain: GAGVSQSPSNKVTEKGKDVELRCDPISGHTALYWYRQSLGQGLEFLIYFQGNSAPDKSGLPSDRFSAERTGGSVSTLTIQRTQQEDSAVYLCASSFNWAALSDTQYFGPGTRLTVL.

This sequence joins TRBV7-2 and TRBJ1-4; no definite D call. CDR1 and CDR2 from the germline V gene are SGHTA and FQGNSA. CDR3 size: 13 residues. The V and J ends lost 6 bases and 1 base respectively, with 6 bases between them. The CDR3 here is CASSQRTNEKLFF. For the CDR3, the DNA is TGTGCCAGCAGTCAGCGAACTAATGAAAAACTGTTTTTT.

The chain joins TRBV4-3 to TRBJ2-6; D is uncertain. CDR3 length equals 15 residues. V lost 0 bases, J lost 3 bases, and 6 bases lay in between. The germline V gene encodes CDR1 LGHNA and CDR2 YSLEER. CDR3 region: CASSQDFGGANVLTF. CDR3 in DNA: TGCGCCAGCAGCCAAGACTTCGGTGGGGCCAACGTCCTGACTTTC.

This clone was observed once. The chain recombines TRBV6-1 with TRBJ1-4; 7 bases are shared with TRBD1. Trimming at V came to 7 bases and at J to 0 bases, leaving 5 bases not matched to a gene. This CDR3 comprises 15 residues. Germline values: CDR1 MNHNS, CDR2 SASEGT. CDR3 nucleotide sequence: TGTGCCAGCATAACAGGGGTTACAACTAATGAAAAACTGTTTTTT. Protein product: CASITGVTTNEKLFF.

The V gene is TRBV24-1, the J gene TRBJ2-1, with D possibly TRBD1 on 5 matching bases. The germline V and J ends were trimmed by 3 bases and 6 bases, with 14 bases remaining between them. CDR1 KGHDR and CDR2 SFDVKD come from the germline V gene. This CDR3 contains 15 residues. CDR3 DNA sequence: TGTGCCACCAGTGATACTCTGTCAGGGTCCAATGAGCAGTTCTTC. Translating gives CATSDTLSGSNEQFF.

This clone showed up just once. The chain uses TRBV27 and TRBJ1-5; 7 nucleotides agree with TRBD1. Per the germline V gene, CDR1 is MNHEY and CDR2 is SMNVEV (reference sequence). The ends lost 1 base at V and 7 bases at J; junction bases unmatched: 10. The CDR3 contains 16 residues. The CDR3 is CASSLYGTAVLQPQHF. The CDR3 coding sequence is TGTGCCAGCAGTTTATACGGGACAGCAGTATTGCAGCCCCAGCATTTT.

The chain is built from TRBV11-3 and TRBJ2-5; D possibly corresponds to TRBD2 (5 bases). Trimming shortened V by 0 bases and J by 8 bases, and 7 bases separated the two germline ends. CDR3 length equals 12 residues. Germline CDR1 SGHNT, CDR2 YENEEA. DNA for the CDR3: TGTGCCAGCAGCTTAGATGAGGGAACCCAGTACTTC. Its translation: CASSLDEGTQYF.

This clone was counted only a few times. V is TRBV2 and J is TRBJ1-1; D ambiguous. CDR3 length: 15 residues. V gave up 1 base and J gave up 7 bases, with 16 bases separating them. Germline lookup yields CDR1 SNHLY and CDR2 FYNNEI. CDR3 nucleotides: TGTGCCAGCAGTGAAGATGAGGCCCTTGGTCTTGAAGCTTTCTTT. Its protein product is CASSEDEALGLEAFF. Variable domain in full (rest from reference TRBV2 and TRBJ1-1): EPEVTQTPSHQVTQMGQEVILRCVPISNHLYFYWYRQILGQKVEFLVSFYNNEISEKSEIFDDQFSVERPDGSNFTLKIRSTKLEDSAMYFCASSEDEALGLEAFFGQGTRLTVV.

This chain connects TRBV29-1 to TRBJ1-3; 10 positions agree with TRBD1. The CDR3 runs 17 residues. Germline CDR1 is SQVTM and CDR2 is ANQGSEA. V lost 0 bases, J lost 4 bases, and 9 bases stayed unmatched. In DNA, the CDR3 is TGCAGCGTTGAAGATCTTCGACAGGGGGCGCCCGGAAACACCATATATTTT. This encodes CSVEDLRQGAPGNTIYF.

CDR3: CAWAGLGLTDTQYF. CDR3 bases: TGTGCCTGGGCGGGACTAGGCCTCACAGATACGCAGTATTTT. The V call is TRBV30, the J call TRBJ2-3; 8 bases agree with TRBD2. Looked up from germline, CDR1 is GTSNPN and CDR2 is SVGIG (reference sequence). The CDR3 sequence is 14 residues long. After removal of 5 bases from V and 2 bases from J, the junction contained 6 bases not matched to a gene.

The genes are TRBV6-5 and TRBJ1-5; 10 bases fit TRBD1. Germline V gives CDR1 MNHEY, CDR2 SVGAGI. The CDR3 contains 14 residues. V was clipped by 6 bases and J by 7 bases; unmatched bases: 6. CDR3 bases: TGTGCCAGCAGGCAGGACAGGGGGAAGCAGCCCCAGCATTTT. Protein sequence: CASRQDRGKQPQHF.

The J gene is TRBJ1-1, the V gene TRBV7-2, with D perhaps matching TRBD1 (5 bases). The germline V gene encodes CDR1 SGHTA and CDR2 FQGNSA. This CDR3 comprises 11 residues. V lost 5 bases and J 7 bases, leaving 8 bases between the germline ends. CDR3 protein: CASSQGNEAFF. DNA of the CDR3: TGTGCCAGCAGCCAGGGTAATGAAGCTTTCTTT.

The chain combines TRBV19 with TRBJ1-2; D may be TRBD1 (6 bases). The CDR3 contains 16 residues. V was clipped by 4 bases and J by 0 bases, with 15 bases between them. Germline V gene sequence: CDR1 LNHDA, CDR2 SQIVND (reference sequence). Here the CDR3 reads CASSTGTPPTNYGYTF. Here the CDR3 DNA reads TGTGCCAGTAGTACAGGGACACCACCAACTAACTATGGCTACACCTTC.

The V and J genes are TRBV27 and TRBJ1-2, with D perhaps matching TRBD1 (5 bases). This CDR3 comprises 14 residues. CDR1 is MNHEY, CDR2 SMNVEV, per germline (reference sequence). Trimming pared 4 bases from V and 5 bases from J, leaving 14 bases between. The CDR3 protein is CASSSTGLGYGYTF. The CDR3, as DNA: TGTGCCAGCAGTTCAACAGGTTTGGGGTATGGCTACACCTTC.

V usage is TRBV27 and J usage is TRBJ2-1; 7 nucleotides match TRBD2. Trimming at V came to 6 bases and at J to 1 base, leaving 3 bases not matched to a gene. The CDR3 spans 14 residues. CDR1 and CDR2 (germline): MNHEY, SMNVEV (reference sequence). The CDR3 DNA sequence: TGTGCCAGCAGGGGCGGGAGTTCCTACAATGAGCAGTTCTTC. Protein product: CASRGGSSYNEQFF.

The CDR3 spells CAISESTGITDTQYF. The CDR3 coding sequence is TGTGCCATCAGTGAGTCAACAGGGATCACAGATACGCAGTATTTT. This sequence joins TRBV10-3 and TRBJ2-3, with a tentative D call TRBD1 (6 bases). The CDR3 runs to 15 residues. Germline V gene lookup returns CDR1 ENHRY and CDR2 SYGVKD. Trimming left V 0 bases short and J 2 bases short, with 9 bases between.

This clone has a single count. This rearrangement joins TRBV18 to TRBJ1-2; D ambiguous. Deletions cut 3 bases from V and 0 bases from J, with 14 bases between. CDR3 length equals 16 residues. Germline loops: CDR1 KGHSH, CDR2 LQKENI. CDR3 in DNA: TGTGCCAGCTCACCTGAGAGAAGTCACTCTAACTATGGCTACACCTTC. Encoded protein: CASSPERSHSNYGYTF.